These T cell receptor beta chains were read from a single sample in a study of blood T cells in healthy people across ages. TCRdb used MiXCR to reprocess the 5' RACE reads, holding one entry per CDR3 protein. This table holds about 970,000 distinct CDR3 sequences, around 54% found once. The sequenced sample consisted of blood. These receptors were obtained from a woman aged 55-70 years in good health. Both conserved end residues are part of each CDR3. The D gene is left open where the match is weak. The size of a clone is reported for some rows only, either as once, few or many, or as a class for expanded clones.

clone_size	v_call	j_call	d_call	cdr3_aa	cdr3_nt
-	TRBV20-1	TRBJ2-7	-	CSAMPPIGTAEQYF	TGCAGTGCTATGCCCCCAATCGGGACCGCCGAGCAGTACTTC
-	TRBV20-1	TRBJ2-1	TRBD2	CSAKGLAGGVAYNEQFF	TGCAGTGCGAAGGGACTAGCGGGAGGGGTCGCCTACAATGAGCAGTTCTTC
once	TRBV18	TRBJ2-1	-	CASSPMANNEQFF	TGTGCCAGCTCACCAATGGCCAACAATGAGCAGTTCTTC
many	TRBV2	TRBJ2-7	-	CASSEVYEQYF	TGTGCCAGCAGCGAAGTATACGAGCAGTACTTC
-	TRBV5-1	TRBJ2-1	TRBD1	CASSYGQGGYNEQFF	TGCGCCAGCAGCTATGGACAGGGTGGATACAATGAGCAGTTCTTC
few	TRBV4-3	TRBJ2-3	TRBD2	CASSQLAERTDTQYF	TGCGCCAGCAGCCAGCTAGCGGAACGCACAGATACGCAGTATTTT
-	TRBV10-3	TRBJ2-2	-	CAIHGNGELFF	TGCGCCATCCACGGGAACGGGGAGCTGTTTTTT
few	TRBV20-1	TRBJ2-1	TRBD2	CSASKLSFQRENEQFF	TGCAGTGCTAGCAAGCTGAGTTTCCAGCGGGAGAATGAGCAGTTCTTC
-	TRBV9	TRBJ2-5	TRBD1	CASSIGTGGGETQYF	TGTGCCAGCAGCATCGGGACAGGGGGCGGGGAGACCCAGTACTTC
few	TRBV2	TRBJ2-3	-	CASIGQVFTDTQYF	TGTGCCAGCATAGGGCAGGTTTTCACAGATACGCAGTATTTT
-	TRBV20-1	TRBJ2-5	TRBD1	CSAKITGVETQYF	TGCAGTGCGAAGATAACAGGGGTAGAGACCCAGTACTTC
few	TRBV7-2	TRBJ1-5	-	CASSLVSGGDQPQHF	TGTGCCAGCAGCTTAGTGTCAGGCGGGGATCAGCCCCAGCATTTT
-	TRBV16	TRBJ1-2	-	CASSQSGTPNYGYTF	TGTGCCAGCAGCCAATCCGGGACACCGAACTATGGCTACACCTTC
-	TRBV7-6	TRBJ2-1	-	CASGSGNEQFF	TGTGCCAGCGGGAGCGGTAATGAGCAGTTCTTC
-	TRBV7-9	TRBJ2-5	TRBD2	CASSSPRLAGVTWTGETQYF	TGTGCCAGCAGCTCCCCGCGTCTAGCGGGAGTTACCTGGACCGGAGAGACCCAGTACTTC
-	TRBV19	TRBJ2-3	-	CASSHGGRSTDTQYF	TGTGCCAGTAGCCACGGGGGGCGTAGCACAGATACGCAGTATTTT
-	TRBV20-1	TRBJ2-7	TRBD2	CSARVSSVAGGRTYEQYF	TGCAGTGCTAGAGTTAGCTCGGTAGCGGGAGGCCGGACCTACGAGCAGTACTTC
-	TRBV6-1	TRBJ2-7	TRBD2	CASSEELLAGLYEQYF	TGTGCCAGCAGTGAAGAATTGCTAGCGGGCCTTTACGAGCAGTACTTC
-	TRBV2	TRBJ2-3	TRBD1	CASTKARDRDTDTQYF	TGTGCCAGCACTAAGGCCCGGGACAGAGACACAGATACGCAGTATTTT
-	TRBV7-9	TRBJ1-2	TRBD1	CASSFGQEYGYTF	TGTGCCAGCAGCTTCGGACAGGAGTATGGCTACACCTTC
-	TRBV7-9	TRBJ2-2	-	CASSSNENTGELFF	TGTGCCAGCAGCTCGAACGAGAACACCGGGGAGCTGTTTTTT
-	TRBV7-8	TRBJ2-3	-	CASSLITRDTQYF	TGTGCTAGCAGCTTGATCACCCGCGATACGCAGTATTTT
-	TRBV29-1	TRBJ1-2	TRBD1	CSSEGAHGYTF	TGCAGCTCGGAGGGGGCGCATGGCTACACCTTC
-	TRBV6-6	TRBJ1-4	TRBD1	CASSNRGTNEKLFF	TGTGCCAGCAGCAACAGGGGTACTAATGAAAAACTGTTTTTT
-	TRBV5-1	TRBJ2-2	TRBD2	CASSQLAGEVTGELFF	TGCGCCAGCAGCCAACTAGCGGGAGAGGTCACCGGGGAGCTGTTTTTT
-	TRBV6-5	TRBJ2-1	-	CASSTSSGGQFF	TGTGCCAGCAGTACCTCGAGTGGAGGGCAGTTCTTC
-	TRBV7-3	TRBJ2-3	TRBD2	CASSFGGLHTDTQYF	TGTGCCAGCAGCTTCGGGGGACTACACACAGATACGCAGTATTTT
-	TRBV3-1	TRBJ2-3	TRBD2	CASRLAGGAATQYF	TGTGCCAGCAGACTAGCGGGAGGGGCAGCTACGCAGTATTTT
-	TRBV20-1	TRBJ2-7	-	CSASGQGGNEQYF	TGCAGTGCTAGTGGTCAGGGGGGCAATGAGCAGTACTTC
-	TRBV7-3	TRBJ1-2	-	CASSQGRTANYGYTF	TGTGCCAGCAGCCAAGGGCGGACTGCTAACTATGGCTACACCTTC
many	TRBV20-1	TRBJ2-1	TRBD2	CSARDSGRYSEQFF	TGCAGTGCTAGAGATAGCGGGAGGTATAGTGAGCAGTTCTTC
few	TRBV14	TRBJ2-1	TRBD2	CASSQVAGVGNEQFF	TGTGCCAGCAGCCAAGTCGCGGGAGTGGGGAATGAGCAGTTCTTC
-	TRBV10-3	TRBJ2-3	-	CAISPGEWRIDTQYF	TGCGCCATCAGTCCCGGGGAGTGGCGGATAGATACGCAGTATTTT
-	TRBV10-2	TRBJ2-5	-	CASSPGNRETQYF	TGCGCCAGCAGCCCGGGGAATAGAGAGACCCAGTACTTC
-	TRBV7-2	TRBJ2-4	TRBD1	CASSSRGPLKNIQYF	TGTGCCAGCAGCTCGAGGGGGCCCCTCAAAAACATTCAGTACTTC
-	TRBV6-5	TRBJ2-5	TRBD1	CASSRTGSQETQYF	TGTGCCAGCAGCCGGACAGGGAGCCAAGAGACCCAGTACTTC
-	TRBV24-1	TRBJ2-3	-	CATSDLGGTTDTQYF	TGTGCCACCAGTGATTTGGGGGGTACCACAGATACGCAGTATTTT
-	TRBV5-1	TRBJ2-3	-	CASYLGVGPPSTDTQYF	TGCGCCAGCTATCTAGGGGTGGGTCCCCCTAGCACAGATACGCAGTATTTT
once	TRBV7-9	TRBJ1-6	-	CASSAPGTGNSPLHF	TGTGCCAGCAGCGCCCCCGGGACGGGGAATTCACCCCTCCACTTT
few	TRBV20-1	TRBJ2-7	TRBD2	CSAAVSGSPYEQYF	TGCAGTGCTGCTGTTAGCGGGAGTCCCTACGAGCAGTACTTC
-	TRBV7-2	TRBJ2-5	-	CASSFMYQETQYF	TGTGCCAGCAGCTTTATGTACCAAGAGACCCAGTACTTC
many	TRBV15	TRBJ2-5	TRBD2	CATSRDWASGSQETQYF	TGTGCCACCAGCAGAGATTGGGCTAGCGGGAGCCAAGAGACCCAGTACTTC
-	TRBV7-2	TRBJ2-5	-	CASSLVGSLQETQYF	TGTGCCAGCAGCTTAGTCGGCTCTCTCCAGGAGACCCAGTACTTC
-	TRBV5-1	TRBJ2-3	TRBD1	CASSVNKDRVQTQYF	TGCGCCAGCAGCGTGAATAAGGACAGGGTCCAGACGCAGTATTTT
many	TRBV4-3	TRBJ2-6	-	CASSQAVGSGANVLTF	TGCGCCAGCAGCCAAGCTGTGGGGTCTGGGGCCAACGTCCTGACTTTC
few	TRBV5-1	TRBJ2-1	TRBD2	CASSLVPTSGGPKEQFF	TGCGCCAGCAGCTTAGTCCCGACTAGCGGAGGACCAAAAGAGCAGTTCTTC
few	TRBV10-3	TRBJ2-7	TRBD2	CAISRDYSPEQYF	TGTGCCATCTCACGGGACTACTCACCTGAGCAGTACTTC
-	TRBV12-3/TRBV12-4	TRBJ1-2	-	CASSSRASGYTF	TGTGCCAGCAGTTCCAGGGCTAGTGGCTACACCTTC